This T cell receptor beta chain emerged from a study of vaccination effects on CD4 cells after COVID-19 (dated by TCRdb to between 2021 and 2024). Broadly, across the study: Post-vaccine samples across the study were collected a median of 72 days after the second dose, with a range of 14 to 241. SARS-CoV-2 spike-specific CD4+ TCR repertoires from before and after mRNA vaccination were compared in COVID-19 convalescent patients and in infection-naive vaccine recipients. The full study included 9 to 10 COVID-19 convalescent patients and several SARS-CoV-2-naive healthy vaccine recipients. Cultures from other donors in the study were sequenced with the Oncomine TCR Beta short-read assay on an Illumina iSeq 100.

The library was prepared using the immunoSEQ multiplex PCR assay. DNA from the cultured and isolated CD4+ T cells underwent TCR beta CDR3 sequencing. As for how the authors treated the data: Non-productive TCR sequences were removed and reads were trimmed to the CDR3 region, keeping CDR3s of at least 7 amino acids. The MANAFEST web app was used to identify antigen-specific clonotypes by comparing expansion in peptide wells with expansion in reference cultures. For clones to be considered positive, expansion at FDR<0.05 versus reference and all other wells, an odds ratio above 5, and a frequency above 0.1% in two replicate wells were required. A clonotype was called cross-reactive if it was significantly expanded both in SARS-CoV-2 spike wells and in at least one common cold coronavirus spike condition. Levenshtein distance calculated with the stringdist R package was used to assess CDR3 similarity, and unrooted trees were constructed with ape in R 3.6.1. The immuneACCESS repertoire file appears here via TCRdb, limited to in-frame rearrangements. These files lack a portion of the clones; in checked studies, under half of the deficit traces to unresolved V genes, and the cause of the others is not known. The D gene and trimming were derived from the DNA, and the V and J assignments and clone size from that table. The sample data list about 32,000 clones, and around three quarters of these were observed just once. Around 12% of the sample belongs to the ten largest clones.

Study-wide conclusions, independent of this receptor: Among healthy vaccine recipients, nearly all vaccine-induced clones were SARS-CoV-2 mono-reactive, and just 1 of 255 was cross-reactive with common cold coronaviruses. Marked clonal contraction was observed in both infection-induced and vaccine-induced clones at late post-vaccination timepoints, consistent with waning T cell responses. The study was limited by a small number of convalescent patients and lacked early post-infection timepoints.

The V end loses 2 bases and the J end loses 4 bases, and a stretch of 11 bases separates them. CDR1 and CDR2 were assigned from the germline V gene as SGHAT and FQNNGV. Taken from cysteine to phenylalanine, the CDR3 has 15 residues. Just CDR3 DNA is preserved here, 45 bases in frame from base 1. Concerning this clone itself: No antigen is known for it. One base away there is no much larger clone; base qualities are not given.

The ViraFEST assay stimulated PBMC with viral peptide pools and then used TCR sequencing to identify antigen-specific CD4+ T cell clonotypes by expansion. After around eleven days of culture, CD4+ T cells were isolated with the EasySep CD4+ T cell isolation kit. Participants received two doses of either the BNT162b2 or the mRNA-1273 mRNA SARS-CoV-2 vaccine. Negative nucleocapsid antibody results before and after vaccination confirmed that the healthy vaccine recipients had no prior SARS-CoV-2 infection. Each well held roughly 2 million PBMC cultured in IMDM containing roughly 5.1% human AB serum, 9.5 to 10 IU/ml IL-2 and gentamicin, along with around 11 ug/ml peptides. Half of the culture medium was replaced with fresh IL-2-containing medium on days 3 and 7. Unless noted otherwise, every peptide stimulation condition was grown in triplicate wells. Using Ficoll-Paque Plus gradient centrifugation, PBMC were separated from whole blood and then either used fresh or cryopreserved at -140C. Overlapping peptide pools spanned the spike proteins of SARS-CoV-2 and the common cold coronaviruses HCoV-NL63, HCoV-OC43 and HCoV-229E. The QIAamp micro DNA kit was used to extract genomic DNA from the cultured CD4+ T cells.

The clonotype was recovered from a human donor who received a COVID-19 vaccine. Here the sequenced sample was CD4+ T cells from PBMCs cultured with HCoV-229E spike peptides, taken after COVID-19 vaccination. Taken with the paper, the label for cell subset or site translates to: HCoV-229E spike overlapping peptide pool stimulation. The sequence is built from TRBV11-2 and TRBJ1-4; TRBD1 might be the D gene, on 5 matching bases. The DNA sequence follows: TGTGCCAGCAGCTTAAATCAGGGCCTTAATGAAAAACTGTTTTTT. This codes for CASSLNQGLNEKLFF.